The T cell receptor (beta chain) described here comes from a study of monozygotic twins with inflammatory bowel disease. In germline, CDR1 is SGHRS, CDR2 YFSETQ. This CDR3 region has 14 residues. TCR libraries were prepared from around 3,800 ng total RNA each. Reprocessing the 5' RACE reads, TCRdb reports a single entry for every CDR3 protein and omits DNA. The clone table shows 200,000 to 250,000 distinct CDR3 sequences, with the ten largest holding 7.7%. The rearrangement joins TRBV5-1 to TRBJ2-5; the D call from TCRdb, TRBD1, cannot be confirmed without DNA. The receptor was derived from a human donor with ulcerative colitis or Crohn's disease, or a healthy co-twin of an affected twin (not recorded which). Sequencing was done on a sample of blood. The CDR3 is CASSSSTAQETQYF.